The rows below give T cell receptor beta chains drawn from one sample of a study of cytomegalovirus exposure and HLA in healthy donors. Measured with immunoSEQ multiplex PCR; TCRdb has only the in-frame clones, and not every one. Its table lists 55,000 to 80,000 clones. The specimen sequenced was PBMCs. These receptors were collected from a man aged 35 to 55 in good health and CMV-seronegative. CDR3s include the opening cysteine and the closing phenylalanine or tryptophan. The D gene is left open where the match is weak. Rows may omit the clone size; those that give it use once, few, many or a size class.

v_gene: TRBV7-9; j_gene: TRBJ2-1; d_gene: TRBD2; abundance: medium-sized; CDR3aa: CASSLSLGLATHNEQFF; CDR3nt: TGTGCCAGCAGCTTGAGCCTCGGACTAGCTACCCACAATGAGCAGTTCTTC
v_gene: TRBV4-1; j_gene: TRBJ2-1; d_gene: TRBD2; abundance: NA; CDR3aa: CASSLLRLAGDNEQFF; CDR3nt: TGCGCCAGCAGCCTACTGAGGCTAGCGGGGGATAATGAGCAGTTCTTC
v_gene: TRBV4-1; j_gene: TRBJ1-5; d_gene: TRBD1; abundance: NA; CDR3aa: CASSQPGGGGSNQPQHF; CDR3nt: TGCGCCAGCAGCCAACCAGGGGGTGGTGGGAGCAATCAGCCCCAGCATTTT
v_gene: TRBV11-3; j_gene: TRBJ2-7; d_gene: NA; abundance: NA; CDR3aa: CASSIRQGTYEQYF; CDR3nt: TGTGCCAGCTCTATCCGTCAGGGAACCTACGAGCAGTACTTC
v_gene: TRBV7-9; j_gene: TRBJ2-1; d_gene: TRBD1; abundance: NA; CDR3aa: CASSLVLGQGSWNEQFF; CDR3nt: TGTGCCAGCAGCTTAGTTTTGGGACAGGGGAGTTGGAATGAGCAGTTCTTC
v_gene: TRBV7-8; j_gene: TRBJ2-2; d_gene: NA; abundance: NA; CDR3aa: CASSSFLELFF; CDR3nt: TGTGCCAGCAGCTCCTTCCTGGAGCTGTTTTTT
v_gene: TRBV5-5; j_gene: TRBJ2-1; d_gene: NA; abundance: NA; CDR3aa: CASSREQGGNEQFF; CDR3nt: TGTGCCAGCAGCAGGGAACAAGGGGGCAATGAGCAGTTCTTC
v_gene: TRBV2; j_gene: TRBJ1-2; d_gene: TRBD1; abundance: NA; CDR3aa: CASSRDRGIGHYGYTF; CDR3nt: TGTGCCAGCAGTCGGGACAGGGGGATAGGTCACTATGGCTACACCTTC
v_gene: TRBV6-6; j_gene: TRBJ1-2; d_gene: NA; abundance: NA; CDR3aa: CASSYSEQGIGYTF; CDR3nt: TGTGCCAGCAGTTACTCGGAGCAGGGAATCGGCTACACCTTC
v_gene: TRBV18; j_gene: TRBJ2-7; d_gene: NA; abundance: NA; CDR3aa: CASSPPGGYEQYF; CDR3nt: TGTGCCAGCTCACCACCGGGGGGCTACGAGCAGTACTTC
v_gene: TRBV19; j_gene: TRBJ2-7; d_gene: TRBD1; abundance: NA; CDR3aa: CASSISGQGLWEQYF; CDR3nt: TGTGCCAGTAGTATTTCTGGACAGGGTCTTTGGGAGCAGTACTTC
v_gene: TRBV30; j_gene: TRBJ2-7; d_gene: TRBD2; abundance: NA; CDR3aa: CAWSGGGYEQYF; CDR3nt: TGTGCCTGGAGCGGGGGAGGGTACGAGCAGTACTTC
v_gene: TRBV30; j_gene: TRBJ2-1; d_gene: TRBD2; abundance: NA; CDR3aa: CASGLYSYNEQFF; CDR3nt: TGTGCCTCGGGACTATACTCCTACAATGAGCAGTTCTTC
v_gene: TRBV25-1; j_gene: TRBJ1-4; d_gene: TRBD1; abundance: NA; CDR3aa: CASSALVGGATNEKLFF; CDR3nt: TGTGCCAGCAGTGCTCTGGTAGGGGGCGCAACTAATGAAAAACTGTTTTTT
v_gene: TRBV7-6; j_gene: TRBJ1-6; d_gene: NA; abundance: NA; CDR3aa: CASSSKQGFNSPLHF; CDR3nt: TGTGCCAGCAGCTCGAAACAGGGATTCAATTCACCCCTCCACTTT
v_gene: TRBV4-1; j_gene: TRBJ2-1; d_gene: TRBD2; abundance: NA; CDR3aa: CASSQGPGLGYNEQFF; CDR3nt: TGCGCCAGCAGCCAAGGGCCGGGACTAGGTTACAATGAGCAGTTCTTC
v_gene: TRBV2; j_gene: TRBJ2-7; d_gene: TRBD1; abundance: NA; CDR3aa: CASQGRGTSYEQYF; CDR3nt: TGTGCCAGCCAGGGCAGGGGGACCTCCTACGAGCAGTACTTC
v_gene: TRBV29-1; j_gene: TRBJ2-5; d_gene: NA; abundance: NA; CDR3aa: CSVGREDQYF; CDR3nt: TGCAGCGTTGGGAGGGAAGACCAGTACTTC
v_gene: TRBV23-1; j_gene: TRBJ2-7; d_gene: TRBD1; abundance: NA; CDR3aa: CASNTGEFYEQYF; CDR3nt: TGCGCCAGCAATACAGGGGAGTTCTACGAGCAGTACTTC
v_gene: TRBV10-2; j_gene: TRBJ1-2; d_gene: TRBD1; abundance: NA; CDR3aa: CASSQGARGYGYTF; CDR3nt: TGCGCCAGCAGTCAGGGGGCGCGAGGATATGGCTACACCTTC
v_gene: TRBV30; j_gene: TRBJ2-6; d_gene: TRBD1; abundance: NA; CDR3aa: CAWDSLKGQVGSSGANVLTF; CDR3nt: TGTGCCTGGGATTCTTTAAAGGGACAGGTTGGGTCCTCTGGGGCCAACGTCCTGACTTTC
v_gene: TRBV25-1; j_gene: TRBJ2-2; d_gene: NA; abundance: NA; CDR3aa: CASSVWGDTGELFF; CDR3nt: TGTGCCAGCAGTGTCTGGGGAGACACCGGGGAGCTGTTTTTT